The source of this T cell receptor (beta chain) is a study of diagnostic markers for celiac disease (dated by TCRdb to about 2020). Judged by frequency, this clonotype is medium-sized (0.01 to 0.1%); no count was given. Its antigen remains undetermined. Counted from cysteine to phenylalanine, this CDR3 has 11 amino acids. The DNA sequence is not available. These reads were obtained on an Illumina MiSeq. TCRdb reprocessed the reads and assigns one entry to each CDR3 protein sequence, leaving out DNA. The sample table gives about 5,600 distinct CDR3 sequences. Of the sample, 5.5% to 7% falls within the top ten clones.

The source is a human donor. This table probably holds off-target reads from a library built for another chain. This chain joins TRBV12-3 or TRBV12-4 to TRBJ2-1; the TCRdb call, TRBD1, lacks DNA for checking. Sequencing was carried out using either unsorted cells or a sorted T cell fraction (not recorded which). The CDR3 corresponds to CASTPRDEQFF.